Below, 16 T cell receptor beta chains from the same sample are listed, as sequenced in a study of technical replicates of blood from a few donors. Using immunoSEQ multiplex PCR, the repertoire was profiled, and TCRdb retains in-frame clones only, with some absent. The top ten hold around 0.37% of the sample, which has some 79,000 clones, approximately 92% seen once. The specimen sequenced was T cells isolated from PBMCs. The source is a human donor in good health. Some clones in this sample may be carry-over from other donors' samples.

CDR3 protein: CASSPGLSSYEQYF. As DNA, the CDR3 is TGTGCCAGCAGTCCCGGACTGAGCTCCTACGAGCAGTACTTC. The genes are TRBV2 and TRBJ2-7, with D tentatively TRBD2 (5 bases). The ends were cut back, 5 bases at V and 0 bases at J, with 11 bases in the middle. The germline V gene encodes CDR1 SNHLY and CDR2 FYNNEI. The CDR3 totals 14 residues. The full variable domain, with the rest looked up from reference TRBV2 and TRBJ2-7, is EPEVTQTPSHQVTQMGQEVILRCVPISNHLYFYWYRQILGQKVEFLVSFYNNEISEKSEIFDDQFSVERPDGSNFTLKIRSTKLEDSAMYFCASSPGLSSYEQYFGPGTRLTVT.

The chain uses TRBV29-1 and TRBJ2-1; TRBD2 agrees at 15 bases. The V and J ends lost 5 bases and 8 bases, in that order; junction bases with no gene match: 7. The CDR3 is 15 amino acids. Germline lookup yields CDR1 SQVTM and CDR2 ANQGSEA. The CDR3: CSVQGLAGGTDEQFF. CDR3 nucleotide sequence: TGCAGCGTTCAAGGACTAGCGGGAGGGACCGATGAGCAGTTCTTC.

This clone has a single count. The chain is built from TRBV12-5 and TRBJ1-3; D not certain. Germline CDR1 and CDR2: LGHNT and FRNRAP. The CDR3 length is 15 residues. Trimming took 0 bases from V and 0 from J, leaving 6 bases between them. The CDR3 region is CASGLVQISGNTIYF. As DNA, the CDR3 is TGTGCTAGTGGTTTGGTACAGATCTCTGGAAACACCATATATTTT.

The sample holds one count of this clone. DNA of the CDR3: TGTGCCAGCAGCCCTTTAGATACGCAGTATTTT. It yields the protein CASSPLDTQYF. This chain links TRBV28 with TRBJ2-3, with D unclear. Germline V gives CDR1 MDHEN, CDR2 SYDVKM. The germline V and J ends were trimmed by 6 bases and 5 bases, with 6 bases remaining between them. CDR3 size: 11 residues.

V is TRBV18 and J is TRBJ2-1, with 8 bases lining up with TRBD2. Trimming at V came to 6 bases and at J to 8 bases, leaving 12 bases not matched to a gene. Germline V lookup: CDR1 KGHSH, CDR2 LQKENI. The CDR3 totals 15 residues. The CDR3 coding sequence is TGTGCCAGCTCTCCAGGGCGGGAGGTGCGGGATGAGCAGTTCTTC. Its translation: CASSPGREVRDEQFF.

The rearrangement joins TRBV19 to TRBJ1-3, with 10 bases lining up with TRBD1. Losses at the gene ends were 5 bases for V and 2 bases for J; bases not matched to a gene: 0. Looked up from germline, CDR1 is LNHDA and CDR2 is SQIVND (reference sequence). The CDR3 has 14 amino acids. The DNA for the CDR3 is TGTGCCAGTAGTGGACAGGGGGCTGGAAACACCATATATTTT. This gives the protein CASSGQGAGNTIYF.

The V call is TRBV18, the J call TRBJ1-1, with TRBD1 matching 7 bases. V was clipped by 6 bases and J by 11 bases; unmatched bases: 9. The CDR3 runs 12 residues. Germline CDR1 KGHSH, CDR2 LQKENI. The CDR3 DNA is TGTGCCAGCTCTCCCGACAGGGCCACGGCTTTCTTT. It translates to CASSPDRATAFF. Using reference TRBV18 and TRBJ1-1 for the parts outside the CDR3, the full variable domain is NAGVMQNPRHLVRRRGQEARLRCSPMKGHSHVYWYRQLPEEGLKFMVYLQKENIIDESGMPKERFSAEFPKEGPSILRIQQVVRGDSAAYFCASSPDRATAFFGQGTRLTVV.

The V gene is TRBV19, the J gene TRBJ2-3; 7 bases agree with TRBD2. The V and J ends lost 5 bases and 8 bases, in that order; junction bases with no gene match: 10. Germline assignment: CDR1 LNHDA and CDR2 SQIVND (reference sequence). This CDR3 comprises 14 residues. The CDR3: CASSFSGVTPTQYF. The CDR3 region has the DNA TGTGCCAGTAGTTTCAGCGGGGTCACGCCTACGCAGTATTTT.

V usage is TRBV6-4 and J usage is TRBJ2-2, with TRBD2 matching over 7 bases. The CDR3 covers 13 residues. V lost 4 bases, J lost 4 bases, and 0 bases stayed unmatched. CDR1 and CDR2 (germline): MRHNA, SNTAGT. The CDR3 protein is CASSGTSTGELFF. In DNA, the CDR3 is TGTGCCAGCAGTGGGACTAGCACCGGGGAGCTGTTTTTT.

The CDR3 DNA reads TGTGCCAGCAGCCAAGATCGAGCGGGAGGACGCTACGAGCAGTACTTC. Translation gives CASSQDRAGGRYEQYF. The chain employs TRBV14 and TRBJ2-7; 9 bases are shared with TRBD2. From germline, CDR1 is SGHDN and CDR2 FVKESK. The CDR3 consists of 16 residues. V lost 0 bases to trimming and J lost 3 bases; unmatched junction nucleotides: 6.

The chain uses TRBV7-3 and TRBJ2-7, with D tentatively TRBD2 (5 bases). Trimming took 8 bases from V and 2 from J, leaving 13 bases between them. Germline V gives CDR1 SGHTA, CDR2 FQGTGA. The CDR3 runs to 13 residues. The CDR3 sequence is CASRPGFTYEQYF. In nucleotides, the CDR3 is TGTGCCAGCCGCCCGGGATTCACCTACGAGCAGTACTTC.

The CDR3 coding sequence is TGCGCCAGCAGCTTGGGAGACAGCGAGAATGAGCAGTTCTTC. Translation gives CASSLGDSENEQFF. This sequence joins TRBV5-1 and TRBJ2-1; possible D gene TRBD1, 5 bases. This CDR3 has 14 amino acids. V dropped 0 bases and J dropped 7 bases, with 11 bases sitting between them. Germline CDR1 reads SGHRS; CDR2 reads YFSETQ.

The genes are TRBV19 and TRBJ2-5; 8 positions match TRBD1. The CDR3 is made up of 14 amino acids. After removal of 4 bases from V and 5 bases from J, the junction contained 6 bases not matched to a gene. Germline V gene sequence: CDR1 LNHDA, CDR2 SQIVND (reference sequence). The CDR3 loop is CASSTQGAGETQYF. The DNA for the CDR3 is TGTGCCAGTAGTACCCAGGGGGCCGGGGAGACCCAGTACTTC.

V and J are TRBV12-2 and TRBJ2-3; no check of the table's D call, TRBD2, against the DNA was made. TRBV12-2 represents a pseudogene. The CDR3 extends over 12 amino acids. The CDR3 DNA reads as TGTGCATTGAAAGTGAGGGCAGATACGCAGTATTTT. Amino acids: CALKVRADTQYF.

The genes are TRBV28 and TRBJ2-7; 8 bases align to TRBD1. This CDR3 region has 17 residues. J gave up 2 bases and V 6 bases, and 15 bases lay outside the gene matches. Germline V gene lookup returns CDR1 MDHEN and CDR2 SYDVKM. CDR3 nucleotide sequence: TGTGCCAGCAGCACCCGGAAGGGACAGGCACTACCCTACGAGCAGTACTTC. This translates into CASSTRKGQALPYEQYF.

This clone came up once. The chain is built from TRBV9 and TRBJ1-2, with D unclear. Looked up from germline, CDR1 is SGDLS and CDR2 is YYNGEE. The CDR3 sequence is 15 residues long. Trimming cost V 1 base and J 2 bases, with 12 bases left between them. The CDR3 DNA sequence: TGTGCCAGCAGCGTAAGTTTACGGGAGAACTATGGCTACACCTTC. Amino acid sequence: CASSVSLRENYGYTF.